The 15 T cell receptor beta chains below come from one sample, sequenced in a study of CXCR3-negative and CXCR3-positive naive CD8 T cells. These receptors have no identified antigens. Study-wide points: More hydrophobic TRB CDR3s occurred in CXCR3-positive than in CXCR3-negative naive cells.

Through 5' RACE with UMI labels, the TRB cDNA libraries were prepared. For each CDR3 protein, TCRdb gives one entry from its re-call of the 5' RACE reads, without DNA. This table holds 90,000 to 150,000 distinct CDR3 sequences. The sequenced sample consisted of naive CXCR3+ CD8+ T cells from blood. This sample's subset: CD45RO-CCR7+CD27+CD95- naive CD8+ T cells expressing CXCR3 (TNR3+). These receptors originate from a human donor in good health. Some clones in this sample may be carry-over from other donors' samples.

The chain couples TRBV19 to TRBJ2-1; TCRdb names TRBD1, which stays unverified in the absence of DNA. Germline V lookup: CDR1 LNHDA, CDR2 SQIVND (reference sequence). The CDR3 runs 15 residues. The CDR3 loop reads CASSIRDGSNNEQFF.

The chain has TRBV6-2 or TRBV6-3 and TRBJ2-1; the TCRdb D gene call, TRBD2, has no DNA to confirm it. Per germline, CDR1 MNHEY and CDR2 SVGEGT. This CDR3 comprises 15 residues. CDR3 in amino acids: CASTPGTSAGNEQFF.

The CDR3 here is CSVPKGQGSVTDTQYF. V and J are TRBV29-1 and TRBJ2-3; TCRdb selects TRBD1, and the lack of DNA leaves this call unchecked. Per the germline V gene, CDR1 is SQVTM and CDR2 is ANQGSEA. There are 16 residues in the CDR3.

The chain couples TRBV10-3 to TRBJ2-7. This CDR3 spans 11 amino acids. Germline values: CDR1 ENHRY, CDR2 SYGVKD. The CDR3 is CAIRQSYEQYF.

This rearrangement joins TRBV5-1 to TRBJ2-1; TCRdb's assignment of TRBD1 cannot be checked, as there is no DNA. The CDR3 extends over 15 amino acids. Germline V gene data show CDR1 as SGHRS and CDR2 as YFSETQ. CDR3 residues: CASSSPGGPKDEQFF.

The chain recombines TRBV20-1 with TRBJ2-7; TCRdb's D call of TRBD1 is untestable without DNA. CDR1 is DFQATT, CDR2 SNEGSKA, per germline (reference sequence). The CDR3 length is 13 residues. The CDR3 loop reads CSAGRDNSYEQYF.

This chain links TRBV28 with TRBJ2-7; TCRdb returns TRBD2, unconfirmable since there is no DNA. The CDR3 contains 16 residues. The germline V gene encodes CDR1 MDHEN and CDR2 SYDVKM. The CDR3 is CASSLSPHSGSYEQYF.

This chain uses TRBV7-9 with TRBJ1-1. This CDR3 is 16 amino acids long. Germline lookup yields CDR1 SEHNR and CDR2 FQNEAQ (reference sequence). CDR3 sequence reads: CASSARAPGTGTEAFF.

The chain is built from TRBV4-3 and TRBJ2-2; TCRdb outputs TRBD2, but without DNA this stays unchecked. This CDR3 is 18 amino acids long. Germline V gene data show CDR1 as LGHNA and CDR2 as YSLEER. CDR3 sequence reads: CASSPQRVAGGPTGELFF.

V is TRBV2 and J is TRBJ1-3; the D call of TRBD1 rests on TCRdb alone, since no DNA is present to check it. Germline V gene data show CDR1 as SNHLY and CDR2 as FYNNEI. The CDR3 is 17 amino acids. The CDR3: CASTRDGRDVSGNTIYF.

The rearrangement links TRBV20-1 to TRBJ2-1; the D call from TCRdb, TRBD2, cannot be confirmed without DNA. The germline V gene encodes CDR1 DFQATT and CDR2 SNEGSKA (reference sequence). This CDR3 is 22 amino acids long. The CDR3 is CSARAYPGTSGSTIPPYNEQFF.

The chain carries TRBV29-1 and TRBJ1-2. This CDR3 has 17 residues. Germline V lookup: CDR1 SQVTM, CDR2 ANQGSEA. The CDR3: CSVEGPLQEPINYGYTF.

CDR3 sequence: CARGEGGFEAFF. J is TRBJ1-1 and V is TRBV28; absent DNA, TCRdb's TRBD1 call cannot be checked. This CDR3 has 12 amino acids. Germline CDR1 and CDR2: MDHEN and SYDVKM.

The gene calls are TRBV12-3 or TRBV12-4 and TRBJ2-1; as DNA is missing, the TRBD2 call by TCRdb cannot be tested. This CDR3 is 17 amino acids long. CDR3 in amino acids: CASSFPHSGRAGDEQFF.

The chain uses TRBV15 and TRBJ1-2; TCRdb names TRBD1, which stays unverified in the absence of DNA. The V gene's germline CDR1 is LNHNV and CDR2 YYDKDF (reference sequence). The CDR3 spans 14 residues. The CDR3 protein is CATRPAGGEDGYTF.